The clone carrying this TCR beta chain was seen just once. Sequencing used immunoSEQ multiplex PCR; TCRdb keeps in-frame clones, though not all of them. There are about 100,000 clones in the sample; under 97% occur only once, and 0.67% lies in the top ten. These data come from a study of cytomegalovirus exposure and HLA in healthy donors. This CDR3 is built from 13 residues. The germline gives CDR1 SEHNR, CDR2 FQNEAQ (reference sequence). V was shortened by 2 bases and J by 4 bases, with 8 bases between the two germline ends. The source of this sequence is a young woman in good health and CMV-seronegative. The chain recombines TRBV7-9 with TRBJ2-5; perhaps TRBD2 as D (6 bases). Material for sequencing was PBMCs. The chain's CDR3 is CASSLPGGETQYF. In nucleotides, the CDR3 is TGTGCCAGCAGCTTACCCGGGGGAGAGACCCAGTACTTC.